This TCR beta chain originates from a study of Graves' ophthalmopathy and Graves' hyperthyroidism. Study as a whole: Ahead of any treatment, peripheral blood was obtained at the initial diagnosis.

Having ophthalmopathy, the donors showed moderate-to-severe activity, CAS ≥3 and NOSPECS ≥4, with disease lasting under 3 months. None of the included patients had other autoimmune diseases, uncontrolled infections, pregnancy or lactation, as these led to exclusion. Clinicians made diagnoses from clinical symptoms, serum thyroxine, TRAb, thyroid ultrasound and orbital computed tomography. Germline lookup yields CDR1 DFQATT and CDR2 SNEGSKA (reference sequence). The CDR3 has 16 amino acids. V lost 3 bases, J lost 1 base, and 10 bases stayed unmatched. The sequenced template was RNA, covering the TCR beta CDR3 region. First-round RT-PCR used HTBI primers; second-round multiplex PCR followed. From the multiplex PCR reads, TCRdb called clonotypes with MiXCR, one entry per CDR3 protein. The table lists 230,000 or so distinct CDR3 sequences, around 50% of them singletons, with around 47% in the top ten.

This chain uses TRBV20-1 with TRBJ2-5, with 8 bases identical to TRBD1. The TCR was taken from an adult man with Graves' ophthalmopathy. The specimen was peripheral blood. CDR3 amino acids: CSARVRQGAIQETQYF. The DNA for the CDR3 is TGCAGTGCTAGGGTTCGTCAGGGGGCGATCCAAGAGACCCAGTACTTC.